A selection of T cell receptor beta chains follows, all from one sample in a study of cytomegalovirus exposure and HLA in healthy donors. Repertoires were generated with immunoSEQ multiplex PCR, while TCRdb's copy carries only in-frame clones and drops some. Of 170,000 or so clones listed, 77% were seen once; the top ten hold 3.7%. The sample taken for sequencing was PBMCs. The receptors originated from a woman aged 55-70 years in good health and CMV-seropositive. CDR3s include the opening cysteine and the closing phenylalanine or tryptophan. D genes are given only for firm matches. Size tells how often a clone was seen (once, few, many) or the class of an expanded clone, and some rows leave it out.

J gene	D gene	V gene	clone size	CDR3 DNA	CDR3 protein
TRBJ2-7	NA	TRBV15	NA	TGTGCCACCAGCAGTGGTCAGATCTACGAGCAGTACTTC	CATSSGQIYEQYF
TRBJ2-3	TRBD2	TRBV5-5	NA	TGTGCCAGCAGCTTGGATGGGGTTGTTAGCGGGAGGGGGTTCTTGGATACGCAGTATTTT	CASSLDGVVSGRGFLDTQYF
TRBJ1-2	NA	TRBV7-8	NA	TGTGCCAGCACCCACATAGCAGGGACACGCTATGGCTACACCTTC	CASTHIAGTRYGYTF
TRBJ2-1	TRBD2	TRBV5-1	NA	TGCGCCAGCAGCCTTCCGACTAGCGCATCCTACAATGAGCAGTTCTTC	CASSLPTSASYNEQFF
TRBJ2-1	NA	TRBV30	NA	TGTGCCTGGAGTGAGGTGGGAGTAGAGCAGTTCTTC	CAWSEVGVEQFF
TRBJ2-1	TRBD2	TRBV6-1	NA	TGTGCCAGCAGTGAATGGGTACTAGCGATCAATGAGCAGTTCTTC	CASSEWVLAINEQFF
TRBJ1-5	TRBD1	TRBV19	once	TGTGCCAGTACCCAGGGGGCTGTATTTAGAAGCAATCAGCCCCAGCATTTT	CASTQGAVFRSNQPQHF
TRBJ2-5	NA	TRBV5-1	NA	TGCGCCAGCAGCTTGGAAGGGGTCGAGACCCAGTACTTC	CASSLEGVETQYF
TRBJ1-4	NA	TRBV18	few	TGTGCCAGCTCACCACCCGGGGGGCGCGATGAAAAACTGTTTTTT	CASSPPGGRDEKLFF
TRBJ2-7	NA	TRBV7-9	NA	TGTGCCAGCAGCCCCCGGGGAACCAACGAGCAGTACTTC	CASSPRGTNEQYF
TRBJ2-3	NA	TRBV27	NA	TGTGCCAGCAGTTTCGTCTTGTCGGGCACAGATACGCAGTATTTT	CASSFVLSGTDTQYF
TRBJ2-5	NA	TRBV27	NA	TGTGCCAGCAGTTTCCGCAGGGGAGGGGGCCAAGAGACCCAGTACTTC	CASSFRRGGGQETQYF
TRBJ1-1	TRBD1	TRBV7-8	NA	TGTGCCAGCAGCCAGGGACAGGTTGGAGCTTTCTTT	CASSQGQVGAFF
TRBJ2-3	NA	TRBV6-6	NA	TGTGCCAGCAGATTAGGAGGTAGCGATACGCAGTATTTT	CASRLGGSDTQYF
TRBJ1-3	NA	TRBV10-3	few	TGTGCCATCGACGGGGGGCTCCGCTCTGGAAACACCATATATTTT	CAIDGGLRSGNTIYF
TRBJ2-6	TRBD1	TRBV29-1	NA	TGCAGCGTTGCAGGGGGACGGGCCAACGTCCTGACTTTC	CSVAGGRANVLTF
TRBJ2-1	TRBD2	TRBV7-6	NA	TGTGCCAGCAGCTTAGTTCTGCGGGAGAGGGACAATGAGCAGTTCTTC	CASSLVLRERDNEQFF
TRBJ2-7	TRBD2	TRBV6-5	NA	TGTGCCAGCAGCATGCTAGCGGGGGATGCGTTCGAGCAGTACTTC	CASSMLAGDAFEQYF
TRBJ2-4	NA	TRBV5-4	NA	TGTGCCAGCAGCTTTACGTCCGGCAAAAACAGTCAGTACTTC	CASSFTSGKNSQYF
TRBJ2-1	NA	TRBV6-1	NA	TGTGCCAGCAGTGAAGCCCGGATATGGGGGGGCCGTTCCTACAATGAGCAGTTCTTC	CASSEARIWGGRSYNEQFF
TRBJ1-2	TRBD1	TRBV6-5	NA	TGTGCCAGCAGTTACTACCGACAGGGATCGAGGGGCTACACCTTC	CASSYYRQGSRGYTF
TRBJ2-5	TRBD2	TRBV5-4	NA	TGTGCCAGCAGCTTCGCGGAGGGCGGGAGGGGGGAGACCCAGTACTTC	CASSFAEGGRGETQYF
TRBJ1-3	NA	TRBV4-3	few	TGCGCCAGCAGCCAAGTGCCACCAGGGGTTCAACTCTCTGGAAACACCATATATTTT	CASSQVPPGVQLSGNTIYF
TRBJ1-1	NA	TRBV4-2	NA	TGTGCCAGCAGCCGGTCAGGCACAACGACTGAAGCTTTCTTT	CASSRSGTTTEAFF
TRBJ1-2	NA	TRBV30	once	TGTGCCTGGACAGGCCTACGAAGCTATGGCTACACCTTC	CAWTGLRSYGYTF
TRBJ1-1	TRBD1	TRBV7-9	NA	TGTGCCAGCAGCCCCCGGGACAGGGCGAAGAACACTGAAGCTTTCTTT	CASSPRDRAKNTEAFF
TRBJ2-5	NA	TRBV5-1	NA	TGCGCCAGCAGCAGGAGCGAAGAGACCCAGTACTTC	CASSRSEETQYF
TRBJ2-3	NA	TRBV28	once	TGTGCCAGCAGTTACACCACAGATACGCAGTATTTT	CASSYTTDTQYF
TRBJ2-4	NA	TRBV7-9	NA	TGTGCCAGCAGTCCCGGGGGGCCGAATTTAGCCAAAAACATTCAGTACTTC	CASSPGGPNLAKNIQYF
TRBJ2-3	TRBD1	TRBV27	NA	TGTGCCAGCGGGGACAGGGACACAGATACGCAGTATTTT	CASGDRDTDTQYF
TRBJ2-7	NA	TRBV11-2	NA	TGTGCCAGCAGCCTCATACCGGGATCGCAAAAACGGAGCGAGCAGTACTTC	CASSLIPGSQKRSEQYF
TRBJ2-1	TRBD2	TRBV19	NA	TGTGCCAGTAGAGGGATAGCGGGAGGGCCCTACAATGAGCAGTTCTTC	CASRGIAGGPYNEQFF
TRBJ1-1	NA	TRBV9	NA	TGTGCCAGCAGCGTAGGCCCGGGTGATACTGAAGCTTTCTTT	CASSVGPGDTEAFF
TRBJ2-5	TRBD2	TRBV18	NA	TGTGCCAGCTCACCTATGAGCGGGAAAGGAGAGACCCAGTACTTC	CASSPMSGKGETQYF